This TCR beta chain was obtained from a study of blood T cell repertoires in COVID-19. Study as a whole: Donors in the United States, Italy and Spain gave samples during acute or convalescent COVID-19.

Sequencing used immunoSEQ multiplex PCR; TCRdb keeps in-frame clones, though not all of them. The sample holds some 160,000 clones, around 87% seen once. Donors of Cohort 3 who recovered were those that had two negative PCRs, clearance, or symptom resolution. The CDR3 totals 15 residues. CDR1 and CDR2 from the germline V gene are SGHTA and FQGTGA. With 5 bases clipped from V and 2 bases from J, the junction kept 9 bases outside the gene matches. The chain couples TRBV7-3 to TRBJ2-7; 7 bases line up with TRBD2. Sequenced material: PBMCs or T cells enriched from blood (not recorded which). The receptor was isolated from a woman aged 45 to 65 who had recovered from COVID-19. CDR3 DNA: TGTGCCAGCAGCCACGGGGGAGGGGCCCCCTACGAGCAGTACTTC. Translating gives CASSHGGGAPYEQYF. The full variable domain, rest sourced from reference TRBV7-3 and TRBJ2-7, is GAGVSQTPSNKVTEKGKYVELRCDPISGHTALYWYRQSLGQGPEFLIYFQGTGAADDSGLPNDRFFAVRPEGSVSTLKIQRTERGDSAVYLCASSHGGGAPYEQYFGPGTRLTVT.